This paragraph reports one T cell receptor (beta chain). Its antigen is as yet unknown. 5'-RACE, quantitative and with molecular barcodes, yielded the TCR beta libraries. TCRdb analysed the 5' RACE reads with MiXCR anew, one entry per CDR3 protein. This sample has about 340,000 distinct CDR3 sequences, with approximately 22% found just once. This specimen belongs to a study of CD8 T cells in ankylosing spondylitis. Study conclusions and caveats: Matched synovial fluid from ankylosing spondylitis patients was reported to be enriched for disease-linked clones.

Germline V gene sequence: CDR1 SQVTM, CDR2 ANQGSEA. The germline V and J ends were trimmed by 4 bases and 2 bases, with 14 bases remaining between them. The CDR3 loop spans 15 amino acids. Sequenced: blood, either unsorted or a sorted T cell fraction (not recorded which). The gene calls are TRBV29-1 and TRBJ1-4, with unresolved D. The sequence was obtained from a male donor with ankylosing spondylitis or in good health (not recorded which). Here the CDR3 DNA reads TGCAGCGTTGTAGGTCTAGAGGGCACTAATGAAAAACTGTTTTTT. The encoded protein is CSVVGLEGTNEKLFF.